The table lists the clone carrying this T cell receptor (beta chain) with a few counts. The sample belongs to a study of patients and donors after allogeneic stem cell transplantation. One entry per CDR3 protein, called by TCRdb with MiXCR from the RT-PCR reads. The sample includes about 960,000 distinct CDR3 sequences, 18% of them seen just once. The CDR3 spans 15 residues. Per germline, CDR1 SGDLS and CDR2 YYNGEE. V dropped 3 bases and J dropped 0 bases, with 13 bases sitting between them. The sample comprised blood, either unsorted or a sorted T cell fraction (not recorded which). This TCR was recovered from a human donor who was either an allogeneic HSCT recipient or a stem cell or donor lymphocyte infusion donor (not recorded which). It is not recorded whose cells these are; they may come from a transplant donor. This sequence joins TRBV9 and TRBJ2-7; D possibly corresponds to TRBD1 (6 bases). The DNA for the CDR3 is TGTGCCAGCAGCGCCGGGACATTGAGCTCCTACGAGCAGTACTTC. Translation: CASSAGTLSSYEQYF.